This T cell receptor (beta chain) was retrieved from a study of blood T cells in healthy people across ages. A second about 7 to 12 cycle PCR used barcoded and J-beta primers. TCRdb passed the 5' RACE reads through MiXCR, listing each CDR3 protein once. The data contain 1.4 million to 1.5 million distinct CDR3 sequences, around 39% of them singletons. V was pared by 0 bases and J by 4 bases, with 19 bases between. CDR3 length: 17 amino acids. The V gene's germline CDR1 is DFQATT and CDR2 SNEGSKA (reference sequence). The source material was blood. The sequence came from a woman between 18 and 29 years old in good health. The chain carries TRBV20-1 and TRBJ1-5, with D unresolved. CDR3 protein: CSARDRVQQPVNQPQHF. The CDR3 bases are TGCAGTGCTAGAGATAGAGTACAGCAACCCGTTAATCAGCCCCAGCATTTT.